Following are 23 T cell receptor beta chains from one sample sequenced in a study of T cell changes during pregnancy in multiple sclerosis. Repertoires were generated with immunoSEQ multiplex PCR, while TCRdb's copy carries only in-frame clones and drops some. The sample shows 75,000 to 80,000 clones, approximately 90% of them seen only once. Sequenced material: peripheral blood, taken before pregnancy. All receptors derive from a female donor with multiple sclerosis, enrolled in a pregnancy study.

The chain recombines TRBV5-1 with TRBJ1-6, with D unclear. V lost 0 bases to trimming and J lost 6 bases, with 13 bases between them. This CDR3 is built from 16 residues. Germline CDR1 is SGHRS and CDR2 is YFSETQ. CDR3 nucleotide sequence: TGCGCCAGCAGCTTGGCTGGGAACGGAGGTAATTCACCCCTCCACTTT. This codes for CASSLAGNGGNSPLHF.

The sample holds one count of this clone. CDR3 nucleotides: TGTGCCAGCAACATGAGGGGACTTATGTACAATGAGCAGTTCTTC. Translation gives CASNMRGLMYNEQFF. The chain uses TRBV9 and TRBJ2-1; TRBD2 is a possible D gene (6 bases). Trimming cost V 6 bases and J 4 bases, with 17 bases left between them. Germline V gene lookup returns CDR1 SGDLS and CDR2 YYNGEE. This CDR3 contains 15 residues.

The chain is built from TRBV9 and TRBJ2-2; 8 nucleotides match TRBD2. V was clipped by 1 base and J by 4 bases; unmatched bases: 3. From germline, CDR1 is SGDLS and CDR2 YYNGEE. The CDR3 runs 15 residues. CDR3 sequence: CASSVYGGATGELFF. For the CDR3, the DNA is TGTGCCAGCAGCGTATACGGGGGGGCCACCGGGGAGCTGTTTTTT.

V and J are TRBV30 and TRBJ1-2; TRBD1 matches at 9 bases. The length of the CDR3 is 14 residues. The J segment lost 8 bases and the V segment lost 2 bases, leaving 9 bases of the junction unmatched. Germline CDR1 GTSNPN, CDR2 SVGIG (reference sequence). The CDR3 here is CAWSPDRGWGGYTF. The CDR3 DNA reads TGTGCCTGGAGTCCGGACAGGGGCTGGGGGGGCTACACCTTC. Full variable domain (remainder filled in from reference TRBV30 and TRBJ1-2): SQTIHQWPATLVQPVGSPLSLECTVEGTSNPNLYWYRQAAGRGLQLLFYSVGIGQISSEVPQNLSASRPQDRQFILSSKKLLLSDSGFYLCAWSPDRGWGGYTFGSGTRLTVV.

This sequence joins TRBV2 and TRBJ1-5; D is undetermined. Germline CDR1 SNHLY, CDR2 FYNNEI. This CDR3 contains 12 residues. The germline V and J ends were trimmed by 4 bases and 7 bases, with 8 bases remaining between them. This CDR3 reads CASSVSRQPQHF. In DNA, the CDR3 is TGTGCCAGCAGTGTTAGCCGCCAGCCCCAGCATTTT.

J is TRBJ2-7 and V is TRBV11-2, with TRBD1 matching 9 bases. The V gene end was trimmed by 2 bases and the J gene end by 4 bases; junction bases not matched to a gene: 9. This CDR3 spans 16 amino acids. Germline values: CDR1 SGHAT, CDR2 FQNNGV. The CDR3 DNA reads as TGTGCCAGCAGCTTAACCGCCGGGACAGGGTTGTACGAGCAGTACTTC. Translated, it gives CASSLTAGTGLYEQYF.

The chain carries TRBV19 and TRBJ1-3; D is perhaps TRBD1 (5 bases). This CDR3 spans 15 amino acids. Trimming removed 7 bases at V and 0 bases at J, with 13 bases between. Germline V gene sequence: CDR1 LNHDA, CDR2 SQIVND (reference sequence). CDR3: CASKPSGHSGNTIYF. CDR3 nucleotide sequence: TGTGCCAGTAAACCCTCAGGGCACTCTGGAAACACCATATATTTT.

This clone was seen more than once but under ten times. The chain has TRBV6-1 and TRBJ1-2; D gene unclear. Deletions cut 5 bases from V and 8 bases from J, with 12 bases between. This CDR3 region has 12 residues. Germline V gene sequence: CDR1 MNHNS, CDR2 SASEGT. The CDR3 sequence is CASSPRKLGYTF. CDR3 DNA sequence: TGTGCCAGCAGTCCTAGGAAGTTGGGCTACACCTTC.

J is TRBJ2-7 and V is TRBV28, with D possibly being TRBD1 (5 bases). Germline CDR1 reads MDHEN; CDR2 reads SYDVKM. V lost 6 bases to trimming and J lost 4 bases, with 13 bases between them. This CDR3 comprises 13 residues. The CDR3 sequence is CASSPGAVYEQYF. DNA of the CDR3: TGTGCCAGCAGCCCTGGGGCGGTATACGAGCAGTACTTC.

The V gene is TRBV6-1, the J gene TRBJ1-1; TRBD1 is a possible D gene (5 bases). The V and J ends lost 0 bases and 10 bases respectively, with 15 bases between them. The germline gives CDR1 MNHNS, CDR2 SASEGT. This CDR3 spans 14 amino acids. The chain's CDR3 is CASSEARKGPGAFF. CDR3 nucleotide sequence: TGTGCCAGCAGTGAAGCGCGCAAGGGGCCAGGAGCTTTCTTT.

The CDR3 DNA reads TGTGCCAGCAGGCACATCGCGAACACCGGGGAGCTGTTTTTT. Translated, it gives CASRHIANTGELFF. The chain recombines TRBV7-9 with TRBJ2-2; D unclear. With 6 bases removed from V and 0 bases from J, the gap between germline ends came to 8 bases. The CDR3 is made up of 14 amino acids. Germline values: CDR1 SEHNR, CDR2 FQNEAQ (reference sequence).

J is TRBJ1-2 and V is TRBV23-1; tentatively, D is TRBD1 (6 bases). TRBV23-1 is marked as an open reading frame, function uncertain. The CDR3 has 15 residues. V gave up 0 bases and J gave up 7 bases, with 15 bases separating them. The CDR3 DNA sequence: TGCGCCAGCAGTCAATCGGACAGCCCTCCGGGTGGCTACACCTTC. Encoded protein: CASSQSDSPPGGYTF.

The gene calls are TRBV30 and TRBJ2-3; D is uncertain. V was pared by 7 bases and J by 3 bases, with 14 bases between. In germline, CDR1 is GTSNPN, CDR2 SVGIG (reference sequence). CDR3 length: 13 amino acids. In DNA form, the CDR3 reads TGTGCCTACACGACTTTTTCGACAGATACGCAGTATTTT. Translating gives CAYTTFSTDTQYF.

V gene TRBV30 combines with J gene TRBJ1-3, with D hard to call. CDR1 and CDR2 (germline): GTSNPN, SVGIG (reference sequence). The CDR3 has 13 residues. The CDR3 sequence: CAGRQIGGNTIYF. In nucleotides, the CDR3 is TGTGCGGGCAGGCAAATCGGCGGAAACACCATATATTTT.

The V and J genes are TRBV11-2 and TRBJ2-4; the D is unclear. Germline V gives CDR1 SGHAT, CDR2 FQNNGV. This CDR3 region has 13 residues. V shed 4 bases and J shed 11 bases, with 15 bases lying between them. This CDR3 is CASSSSSGSVQYF. CDR3 nucleotide sequence: TGTGCCAGCAGCTCCTCTAGTGGATCAGTTCAGTACTTC.

The genes are TRBV6-6 and TRBJ2-1; perhaps TRBD2 as D (6 bases). Germline values: CDR1 MNHNY, CDR2 SVGAGI (reference sequence). V was shortened by 2 bases and J by 12 bases, with 11 bases between the two germline ends. The CDR3 has 12 residues. In DNA form, the CDR3 reads TGTGCCAGCAGTTACGCGGGGAGAGGGCAGTTCTTC. Translation: CASSYAGRGQFF.

The chain is built from TRBV5-6 and TRBJ1-5; possibly TRBD1 for D (6 bases). Germline loops: CDR1 SGHDT, CDR2 YYEEEE. The CDR3 loop spans 16 amino acids. Trimming removed 0 bases at V and 1 base at J, with 11 bases between. The CDR3 region has the DNA TGTGCCAGCAGCTTGGAGATGACAGGAAGCAATCAGCCCCAGCATTTT. It is translated as CASSLEMTGSNQPQHF. The entire variable domain, with the rest obtained from reference TRBV5-6 and TRBJ1-5, is as follows: DAGVTQSPTHLIKTRGQQVTLRCSPKSGHDTVSWYQQALGQGPQFIFQYYEEEERQRGNFPDRFSGHQFPNYSSELNVNALLLGDSALYLCASSLEMTGSNQPQHFGDGTRLSIL.

V and J are TRBV5-4 and TRBJ2-5; 8 bases map to TRBD2. V was clipped by 4 bases and J by 3 bases; unmatched bases: 11. The CDR3 covers 16 residues. Germline CDR1 reads SGHNT; CDR2 reads YYREEE (reference sequence). The CDR3 DNA reads as TGTGCCAGCAGCGGCGGGGCGGGGGGCCTTAAAGAGACCCAGTACTTC. Encoded protein: CASSGGAGGLKETQYF.

The table lists this clone with a few counts. V usage is TRBV28 and J usage is TRBJ1-2; perhaps TRBD1 as D (6 bases). The CDR3 is 10 residues long. Per germline, CDR1 MDHEN and CDR2 SYDVKM. V lost 10 bases, J lost 5 bases, and 8 bases lay in between. The chain's CDR3 is CATGQYGYTF. In DNA, the CDR3 is TGTGCCACTGGACAGTATGGCTACACCTTC.

On this clone itself: The junction does not match germline at one end; this may be a read error. The chain recombines TRBV7-7 with TRBJ2-5, with D tentatively TRBD2 (6 bases). The CDR3 has 15 residues. The V gene's germline CDR1 is SSHAT and CDR2 FNYEAQ (reference sequence). CDR3 nucleotide sequence: TGTGCTAGCAGCCTAGTGGTGGCGGGAAGGGAGACCCAGTACTTC. Translated: CASSLVVAGRETQYF. Complete variable domain (other parts from reference TRBV7-7 and TRBJ2-5): GAGVSQSPRYKVTKRGQDVTLRCDPISSHATLYWYQQALGQGPEFLTYFNYEAQPDKSGLPSDRFSAERPEGSISTLTIQRTEQRDSAMYRCASSLVVAGRETQYFGPGTRLLVL.

The chain is built from TRBV7-6 and TRBJ2-3; D is possibly TRBD2 (5 bases). The CDR3 spans 15 residues. Trimming stripped 5 bases from V and 0 bases from J, with 12 bases between. CDR1 and CDR2 from the germline V gene are SGHVS and FNYEAQ. The CDR3 DNA is TGTGCCAGCAGCCCCAAGCGGTTTAGCACAGATACGCAGTATTTT. It codes for CASSPKRFSTDTQYF. Together with reference TRBV7-6 and TRBJ2-3, the CDR3 gives the full variable domain: GAGVSQSPRYKVTKRGQDVALRCDPISGHVSLYWYRQALGQGPEFLTYFNYEAQQDKSGLPNDRFSAERPEGSISTLTIQRTEQRDSAMYRCASSPKRFSTDTQYFGPGTRLTVL.

The chain combines TRBV4-3 with TRBJ2-1; 8 bases match TRBD2. The ends lost 1 base at V and 14 bases at J; junction bases unmatched: 7. CDR1 is LGHNA, CDR2 YSLEER, per germline. The CDR3 consists of 13 residues. In nucleotides, the CDR3 is TGCGCCAGCAGCCAAGCAATTAGGACTAGCAAGTTCTTC. Protein product: CASSQAIRTSKFF.

This clone was seen once. This rearrangement joins TRBV29-1 to TRBJ1-4; possibly TRBD1 for D (5 bases). Germline assignment: CDR1 SQVTM and CDR2 ANQGSEA. The CDR3 covers 15 residues. The V end was cut by 4 bases, the J end by 0 bases, with 12 bases between. CDR3 sequence reads: CSVVAGGATNEKLFF. The CDR3 region has the DNA TGCAGCGTTGTGGCGGGGGGTGCAACTAATGAAAAACTGTTTTTT.